This TCR beta chain emerged from a study of blood T cells in healthy people across ages (dated by TCRdb to the mid-2010s). With respect to the entire study: In model experiments, template switching captured roughly one uniquely barcoded TCR beta cDNA molecule for every two T cells. To avoid experimental bias, donors of different ages were randomly spread across the sequencing lanes. The study analyzed two additional independent replicas of 1 million unique cDNA reads from the same blood draw for two donors, one aged 18 to 29 and one aged 80 or older. Four age groups were formed from the donors: young (average approximately 15 years), middle-aged (around 37), aged (roughly 58) and long-lived (around 82). To track age-related changes in TCR beta repertoire diversity, the study relied on deep sequencing normalized with unique cDNA molecular identifiers.

This clonotype occurred a few times. The antigen it recognizes is unknown. No base quality values were provided; no much bigger clone lies one nucleotide off. The receptor library was made with 5' RACE. Instrument used: Illumina HiSeq 2500. A second PCR of roughly 6 to 11 cycles was run with a J-beta primer mix and a sample-barcoded 5' primer. A template-switch 5' adaptor carrying 12 random nucleotides introduced a unique molecular identifier onto each TCR beta cDNA molecule. Each sample yielded at least 3 million CDR3-containing paired-end reads. All of the RNA was converted into first-strand cDNA using the Mint cDNA synthesis kit, with a TRBC-specific oligonucleotide serving as the primer. After uracil-DNA glycosylase treatment, a first 18-cycle PCR used universal primers M1SS and BC2_uni_R on all cDNA. On the authors' methods: For normalization, 1 million high-quality reads were randomly selected from each sample, with every read carrying a distinct molecular identifier. Reads sharing molecular identifiers were discarded rather than binned into consensus sequences. MiTCR, with a Q25 quality threshold and the strictest error-elimination algorithm, was used for CDR3 identification, clonotype clustering and error correction. Lower-bound total TCR beta diversity was estimated with a nonparametric unseen species model using Euler transformation. Starting from the raw public reads, TCRdb applied fastp trimming at Q25, assembled clones with MiXCR and retained in-frame beta chains. Every distinct CDR3 protein forms one entry, paired with its most common genes and DNA. The authors' filters were not applied to this entry. Recorded for this sample are almost 800,000 distinct CDR3 sequences; 58% of them occurred a single time. The top ten clones comprise 22% of the sample.

Study-level results and caveats: Bulk unsorted PBMC profiling prevented conclusive comparison of naive and antigen-experienced compartments. Donor CMV infection status was unknown, potentially confounding age-related changes in expanded clonotypes. Estimates of total diversity based on one million sequenced T cells were regarded as lower bounds and as underestimates. A strong correlation was found between observed TCR beta diversity and the percentage of naive T cells measured by flow cytometry. Compared with the aged group, the long-lived group had more naive CD4+ T cells, fewer expanded clones and increased TCR diversity, suggesting age selection. As age increased, observed TCR beta diversity per million T cells dropped in a roughly linear way, and a significant reduction was already evident by age about 40.

The roughly 39 donors, aged roughly 6 to 95 years, were systemically healthy Caucasian individuals from Russia. Each donor gave 8 to 10 milliliters of peripheral blood, drawn into EDTA-treated Vacutainer tubes. Ficoll-Paque density-gradient centrifugation was used to isolate PBMCs, with at least 6.5 million per sample. Total RNA was extracted from PBMCs with Trizol reagent, with at least 5.5 micrograms obtained per sample. For every donor, flow cytometry on a PBMC aliquot measured the percentage of naive CD45RAhigh/CD27high T cells. CDR1 and CDR2 were assigned from the germline V gene as MNHNS and SASEGT. Trimming removed 4 bases from V and 2 bases from J, leaving 10 bases between the germline ends. The CDR3 starts with the cysteine, ends with the phenylalanine, and has 14 residues. The entry retains the CDR3 DNA only, 42 bases that are in frame from base 1.

The TCR sequence derives from a man between 25 and 39 years old in good health. The V gene is TRBV6-1 and the J gene is TRBJ2-3, with the D call tentatively TRBD1 or TRBD2, each fitting 5 bases. The sequenced sample consisted of blood. The CDR3 protein is CASSGRGITDTQYF. The nucleotide sequence is given as TGTGCCAGCAGTGGTCGGGGCATCACAGATACGCAGTATTTT.